These T cell receptor beta chains were read from a single sample in a study of T cell responses to AZD1222 COVID-19 vaccine. Produced via immunoSEQ multiplex PCR; TCRdb's table is partial and in-frame only. The repertoire has 200,000 to 250,000 clones, more than 85% of them found once; the top ten carry about 1%. The sequencing used peripheral blood, collected on day 0 of MenACWY control vaccination. These receptors all come from an adult in good health. The CDR3 runs from the conserved cysteine through the conserved F or W. Fields, in order: CDR3 DNA, CDR3 protein, D gene, V gene, J gene, clone size. The D gene is left open where the match is weak. Size is stated for part of the rows, as once, few or many counts, or as a class when the clone is expanded.

TGTGCCAGCAGCGTCGGGACAGGGCCTAACTATGGCTACACCTTC	CASSVGTGPNYGYTF	TRBD1	TRBV9	TRBJ1-2	NA
TGTGCCAGCAGCATACAGGGAGGATACAATGAAAAACTGTTTTTT	CASSIQGGYNEKLFF	NA	TRBV7-2	TRBJ1-4	NA
TGTGCCTGGAAAGTTTCCGGGACGGCCCCTAACTATGGCTACACCTTC	CAWKVSGTAPNYGYTF	NA	TRBV30	TRBJ1-2	NA
TGTGCCAGCAGCAAAGAGGCGAACACTGAAGCTTTCTTT	CASSKEANTEAFF	NA	TRBV21-1	TRBJ1-1	NA
TGTGCCAGCAGCTTGGGGGCGGGGGGGCCTGGCACAGATACGCAGTATTTT	CASSLGAGGPGTDTQYF	TRBD2	TRBV11-2	TRBJ2-3	NA
TGTGCCAGCAGCTGGGACAGGGCCCTCGAAGCTTTCTTT	CASSWDRALEAFF	TRBD1	TRBV5-4	TRBJ1-1	NA
TGTGCCAGCAGCGAAAAAGCGGGGGGGCACTACAATGAGCAGTTCTTC	CASSEKAGGHYNEQFF	TRBD2	TRBV7-2	TRBJ2-1	NA
TGTGCCACCAGCAGAGATGCGGGGGGACCCAGGGGAGGCTACACCTTC	CATSRDAGGPRGGYTF	NA	TRBV15	TRBJ1-2	NA
TGTGCCAGCGCGAACTCATTGGGTGTTGAAAAACTGTTTTTT	CASANSLGVEKLFF	NA	TRBV28	TRBJ1-4	NA
TGTGCCAGCAGCGGCCGGACAGGGGGTCAGGAGACCCAGTACTTC	CASSGRTGGQETQYF	TRBD1	TRBV11-2	TRBJ2-5	NA
TGTGCCAGCAGTTTGGCAGGGGCGTTCAATCAGCCCCAGCATTTT	CASSLAGAFNQPQHF	NA	TRBV28	TRBJ1-5	few
TGTGCCAGCAGCCCATCGGGACCTTCGATCGCCTCTGGAAACACCATATATTTT	CASSPSGPSIASGNTIYF	NA	TRBV3-1/TRBV3-2	TRBJ1-3	NA
TGTGCCAGCAGTTTAAGACCGACTGAAGCTTTCTTT	CASSLRPTEAFF	NA	TRBV12-3/TRBV12-4	TRBJ1-1	NA
TGCGCCAGCAGTCAAGAACCAGAATACTATGGCTACACCTTC	CASSQEPEYYGYTF	NA	TRBV4-3	TRBJ1-2	once
TGTGCCAGCAGCTTACAACCAGGAGGCACAGATACGCAGTATTTT	CASSLQPGGTDTQYF	NA	TRBV7-2	TRBJ2-3	NA
TGTGCCAGCAGCGTCAACGAGGGAGGGTACGATGAGCAGTTCTTC	CASSVNEGGYDEQFF	TRBD2	TRBV9	TRBJ2-1	NA
TGTGCCAGCTTAGCGGGGGGCCAATACAATGAGCAGTTCTTC	CASLAGGQYNEQFF	TRBD2	TRBV7-2	TRBJ2-1	NA
TGCGCCAGCAGCACGGAGGGGGCTCATTCTGGAAACACCATATATTTT	CASSTEGAHSGNTIYF	TRBD1	TRBV5-1	TRBJ1-3	NA
TGTGCCAGTAGAAAGGGAAGCTATGGCTACACCTTC	CASRKGSYGYTF	NA	TRBV19	TRBJ1-2	NA
TGTGCCAGCAGCGTAGATGTACAGAACTATGGCTACACCTTC	CASSVDVQNYGYTF	NA	TRBV9	TRBJ1-2	NA